One and the same sample provided the 5 T cell receptor beta chains below, sequenced in a study of cytomegalovirus exposure and HLA in healthy donors. PCR primers comprised 60 Vbeta and 13 Jbeta primers. The data were produced by immunoSEQ multiplex PCR, yet TCRdb's version contains in-frame clones alone and is incomplete. The data hold hundreds of thousands of clones, with roughly 80% observed a single time. The sequenced sample was PBMCs. Receptors originate from a young man in good health and CMV-seronegative.

CDR3 in DNA: TGTGCCAGCAGTCACAGATGGGGGGGAAAAGAAAAACTGTTTTTT. This sequence encodes CASSHRWGGKEKLFF. The V gene is TRBV27, the J gene TRBJ1-4; a possible D gene is TRBD1 (5 bases). Germline assignment: CDR1 MNHEY and CDR2 SMNVEV (reference sequence). This CDR3 has 15 amino acids. The V gene lost 5 bases and the J gene lost 8 bases, with 18 bases spanning the gap.

The CDR3 spells CASSVRAGKETQYF. The DNA of the CDR3 is TGTGCCAGCAGCGTACGGGCGGGTAAAGAGACCCAGTACTTC. The chain is built from TRBV9 and TRBJ2-5; perhaps TRBD2 as D (5 bases). The V and J ends lost 1 base and 3 bases respectively, with 10 bases between them. Germline V lookup: CDR1 SGDLS, CDR2 YYNGEE. The CDR3 is 14 residues long. Using reference TRBV9 and TRBJ2-5 for the parts outside the CDR3, the full variable domain is DSGVTQTPKHLITATGQRVTLRCSPRSGDLSVYWYQQSLDQGLQFLIQYYNGEERAKGNILERFSAQQFPDLHSELNLSSLELGDSALYFCASSVRAGKETQYFGPGTRLLVL.

The chain couples TRBV28 to TRBJ1-1; 7 bases are a match to TRBD1. CDR3 length equals 16 residues. Germline CDR1 is MDHEN and CDR2 is SYDVKM. The ends lost 3 bases at V and 3 bases at J; junction bases unmatched: 10. The CDR3 loop is CASSFRRGTGDTEAFF. CDR3 nucleotides: TGTGCCAGCAGTTTTAGAAGAGGCACAGGGGACACTGAAGCTTTCTTT.

The rearrangement links TRBV5-1 to TRBJ2-7, with D unclear. Trimming shortened V by 0 bases and J by 6 bases, and 10 bases separated the two germline ends. This CDR3 has 13 amino acids. The germline gives CDR1 SGHRS, CDR2 YFSETQ. The CDR3 is CASSLEPGGEQYF. The CDR3 bases are TGCGCCAGCAGCTTGGAACCCGGTGGCGAGCAGTACTTC.

The rearrangement links TRBV6-5 to TRBJ1-6; TRBD1 might be the D (5 bases). Deletions cut 5 bases from V and 7 bases from J, with 12 bases between. The CDR3 is 14 residues long. The V gene's germline CDR1 is MNHEY and CDR2 SVGAGI. Written as DNA, the CDR3 is TGTGCCAGCAGTATAGGACACGAGAATTCACCCCTCCACTTT. This translates into CASSIGHENSPLHF.